This T cell receptor (beta chain) was recovered during a study of blood T cell repertoires in COVID-19 (dated by TCRdb to about 2020). Study-wide context: Samples from collaborators originated in the United States, Italy and Spain and spanned both the acute and convalescent phases of COVID-19. The samples were drawn from two sources: the first 160 participants of the ongoing ImmuneRACE study, and over 950 subjects contributed by 6 global collaborators. The repertoires were released in a freely available public database intended as a resource for research on the immune response to SARS-CoV-2. Subjects who had been exposed to COVID-19, were actively infected with it, or had recovered from it provided the deeply sampled blood TCRbeta repertoires that made up the dataset. The prospective study material was composed of cDNA or gDNA derived from T cells, B-cell-depleted T cells, or PBMCs. HLA class I and class II types, where available, came from metadata supplied by the sample provider rather than from assay-based typing. Nearly every sample came with metadata listing a de-identified subject ID, COVID-19 status, age in years and sex. Here is what the overall study found, with its caveats: The quantity of clinical and demographic metadata differed by source and by participant and was supplied without curation.

A second Seattle source provided samples from volunteer blood donors who had recovered from COVID-19. Each collaborating institution followed its own protocols to collect whole blood in K2EDTA tubes. For TCRbeta analysis, collaborator samples were shipped as frozen whole blood, as isolated PBMCs, or as DNA extracted from either sample type. On this clone: The clone's antigen remains unknown. It has no much larger one-base neighbor in the sample; base qualities were not kept.

Including cysteine and phenylalanine, the CDR3 has 12 amino acids. The only DNA kept is the CDR3, 36 bases in frame from the first base. The immunoSEQ Assay, a bias-controlled multiplex PCR, was used to amplify TCRbeta CDR3 regions from genomic DNA. As for the authors' bioinformatics: Nucleated cell counts per sample were estimated from amplification of reference gene primers within the assay. To quantify the absolute abundance of each unique TCRbeta CDR3 rearrangement, sequence reads were collapsed and filtered. For each sample, productive Simpson clonality was calculated as the square root of Simpson's diversity index across productive rearrangements. TCRdb provides this immuneACCESS table in a form limited to in-frame rearrangements. Some clones are lacking; in checked studies, under half of them reflect an unresolved V gene, and why the rest are absent is not known. D and trimming come from the DNA, and the V and J calls and clone size come from that table. Across this sample there are 230,000 or so clones, with roughly 88% seen only once. Approximately 1.5% of the sample rests with the top ten.

This chain is built from TRBV21-1 and TRBJ1-1. TRBV21-1 is described as a pseudogene. This TCR was sampled from a woman between 40 and 50 years old who had recovered from COVID-19. Sequenced sample: peripheral blood. The CDR3 region reads CASSQGGTEAFF. The sequenced DNA: TGTGCCAGCAGCCAGGGAGGCACTGAAGCTTTCTTT.